This TCR beta chain derives from a study of post-analysis software for immune sequencing data. Whole-study results and caveats: Compared with controls, patients had more of about five TRBV segments, including TRBV5-6, TRBV5-1 and TRBV20-1.

Sequencing libraries made from TCR beta cDNA carried unique molecular identifiers. TCRdb re-derived calls from the PCR reads in MiXCR, one entry per CDR3 protein. The table lists 750,000 to 950,000 distinct CDR3 sequences, 53% of them singletons, with approximately 4.4% in the top ten. About this clonotype itself: Its antigen is not known. At one end the junction does not follow the germline gene, possibly because of a read error.

This CDR3 region has 14 residues. Germline-derived CDR1 and CDR2 are SGHTS and YDEGEE. The chain has TRBV5-8 and TRBJ2-3; maybe TRBD1 (5 bases). This clonotype was sampled from a girl aged 10-17 years with multiple sclerosis. Sequenced sample: blood. CDR3: CASRETDSTDTQYF. The CDR3 nucleotides are TGTGCCAGCAGGGAGACAGACAGCACAGATACACAGTATTTT. The full variable domain, completed using reference TRBV5-8 and TRBJ2-3, is EAGVTQSPTHLIKTRGQQATLRCSPISGHTSVYWYQQALGLGLQFLLWYDEGEERNRGNFPPRFSGRQFPNYSSELNVNALELEDSALYLCASRETDSTDTQYFGPGTRLTVL.